The present entry profiles one T cell receptor (beta chain) with its context. Study members were between roughly 18 and 89 years old and lived in about two dozen US regions. V lost 4 bases to trimming and J lost 8 bases, with 10 bases between them. The CDR3 covers 12 residues. Assay used: immunoSEQ multiplex PCR; TCRdb lists only in-frame clones, some missing. In the table there are approximately 440,000 clones, roughly 91% of which are singletons. The entry originates in a study of blood T cell repertoires in COVID-19. This chain connects TRBV12-3 or TRBV12-4 to TRBJ2-3; D gene uncertain. The source of this sequence is a man younger than 35 who had recovered from COVID-19. Sequenced material: PBMCs or T cells enriched from blood (not recorded which). The CDR3 DNA follows: TGTGCCAGCAGTTCCTCTCTGCGTACGCAGTATTTT. Translated, it gives CASSSSLRTQYF.